The 15 T cell receptor beta chains below all came from one sample that was sequenced in a study of human versus mouse CDR3 diversity and MHC coevolution. The assay was immunoSEQ multiplex PCR, and TCRdb's table has in-frame clones only and misses some. The profile shows roughly 80,000 clones, less than 95% of them singletons. The sequencing input was naive CD4+ T cells from blood. Subset denoted: CD45RO-negative CD62L-positive naive CD4 T cells. The source is a person aged 30-69 years in good health.

The genes are TRBV19 and TRBJ1-5; 9 nucleotides match TRBD1. V was clipped by 0 bases and J by 8 bases; unmatched bases: 8. The CDR3 loop spans 16 amino acids. In germline, CDR1 is LNHDA, CDR2 SQIVND (reference sequence). CDR3: CASSIDLGQGGKPQHF. The CDR3 DNA follows: TGTGCCAGTAGTATAGATCTGGGACAGGGCGGTAAGCCCCAGCATTTT.

The genes are TRBV25-1 and TRBJ1-1; TRBD1 matches 8 bases. Germline V gives CDR1 MGHDK, CDR2 SYGVNS. Trimming took 7 bases from V and 5 from J; bases not matched to a gene: 6. This CDR3 region has 13 residues. Written as DNA, the CDR3 is TGTGCCAGCACCCGGACAGGGAGGACTGAAGCTTTCTTT. It encodes CASTRTGRTEAFF.

Only one count was recorded for this clone. V and J are TRBV6-4 and TRBJ2-1; D remains unclear. The germline gives CDR1 MRHNA, CDR2 SNTAGT. The CDR3 sequence is 13 residues long. The V gene lost 8 bases and the J gene lost 9 bases, with 17 bases spanning the gap. CDR3 region: CASGPSAFGEQFF. DNA of the CDR3: TGTGCCAGCGGCCCTAGTGCGTTTGGTGAGCAGTTCTTC.

This clone was found once. This chain uses TRBV4-1 with TRBJ2-3, with 12 bases fitting TRBD2. Germline lookup yields CDR1 MGHRA and CDR2 YSYEKL. V lost 4 bases to trimming and J lost 1 base; unmatched junction nucleotides: 6. The CDR3 runs 17 residues. CDR3 sequence: CASSPGTSGPRTDTQYF. The CDR3 DNA follows: TGCGCCAGCAGCCCCGGGACTAGCGGGCCTCGCACAGATACGCAGTATTTT.

The J gene is TRBJ1-6, the V gene TRBV27, with D possibly TRBD1 on 6 matching bases. The CDR3 sequence is 15 residues long. The V and J ends lost 5 bases and 12 bases respectively, with 20 bases between them. CDR1 and CDR2 from the germline V gene are MNHEY and SMNVEV (reference sequence). The CDR3 region is CASSPPGRGRGPLHF. The CDR3 DNA follows: TGTGCCAGCAGTCCACCCGGCAGGGGTAGGGGACCCCTCCACTTT.

The chain carries TRBV18 and TRBJ2-7; 8 nucleotides align to TRBD1. The CDR3 contains 13 residues. The V and J ends lost 6 bases and 7 bases, in that order; junction bases with no gene match: 8. The germline V gene has CDR1 KGHSH and CDR2 LQKENI. The CDR3 is CASSRQGMGEQYF. DNA for the CDR3: TGTGCCAGCTCCCGACAGGGGATGGGTGAGCAGTACTTC.

V usage is TRBV28 and J usage is TRBJ2-7; D gene unclear. Germline CDR1 is MDHEN and CDR2 is SYDVKM. The V and J ends lost 4 bases and 0 bases respectively, with 16 bases between them. The CDR3 runs to 16 residues. The CDR3, as DNA: TGTGCCAGCAGTTCCTCCGCCAGGTCCGACTCCTACGAGCAGTACTTC. It translates to CASSSSARSDSYEQYF.

The rearrangement links TRBV5-1 to TRBJ1-1; the match to TRBD1 covers 9 bases. Germline V gene sequence: CDR1 SGHRS, CDR2 YFSETQ. This CDR3 region has 15 residues. With V trimmed by 2 bases and J by 1 base, 3 bases remained unmatched. CDR3 nucleotide sequence: TGCGCCAGCAGCTTTACAGGGGGCGAGAACACTGAAGCTTTCTTT. Its protein product is CASSFTGGENTEAFF.

The chain uses TRBV11-2 and TRBJ2-4, with 9 bases aligning to TRBD1. Germline CDR1 reads SGHAT; CDR2 reads FQNNGV. The CDR3 is 14 residues long. J lost 6 bases, V lost 10 bases, and 10 bases had no gene match. The CDR3 loop is CAIKGGQGLNIQYF. In DNA form, the CDR3 reads TGTGCCATAAAAGGGGGACAGGGTTTAAACATTCAGTACTTC.

The chain employs TRBV30 and TRBJ1-2, with unresolved D. Germline V gene sequence: CDR1 GTSNPN, CDR2 SVGIG (reference sequence). V was clipped by 6 bases and J by 5 bases, with 16 bases between them. The CDR3 covers 13 residues. Here the CDR3 DNA reads TGTGCCTGCCTTGGACTTCGGGGTTATGGCTACACCTTC. This encodes CACLGLRGYGYTF. The full variable domain, with the rest looked up from reference TRBV30 and TRBJ1-2, is SQTIHQWPATLVQPVGSPLSLECTVEGTSNPNLYWYRQAAGRGLQLLFYSVGIGQISSEVPQNLSASRPQDRQFILSSKKLLLSDSGFYLCACLGLRGYGYTFGSGTRLTVV.

Turning to this clone: Different DNA sequences within this sample yield the same CDR3. The J gene is TRBJ2-5, the V gene TRBV5-1; D is perhaps TRBD2 (6 bases). The J call may be faulty, since TRBJ2-7 better matches the DNA end. The CDR3 has 14 amino acids. Germline-derived CDR1 and CDR2 are SGHRS and YFSETQ. This CDR3 reads CASSLGGASYEQYF. For the CDR3, the DNA is TGCGCCAGCAGCTTGGGCGGGGCGTCCTACGAGCAGTACTTC.

This clone was recorded once. J is TRBJ1-1 and V is TRBV5-1; D unresolved. Trimming stripped 0 bases from V and 1 base from J, with 13 bases between. The CDR3 loop spans 16 amino acids. Germline V gene data show CDR1 as SGHRS and CDR2 as YFSETQ. The CDR3 spells CASSLERRGWNTEAFF. The CDR3 DNA follows: TGCGCCAGCAGCTTGGAGAGGCGGGGATGGAACACTGAAGCTTTCTTT.

The J gene is TRBJ1-1, the V gene TRBV27, with TRBD1 identical over 7 bases. V lost 6 bases, J lost 2 bases, and 3 bases stayed unmatched. The CDR3 totals 13 residues. CDR1 MNHEY and CDR2 SMNVEV come from the germline V gene (reference sequence). In DNA form, the CDR3 reads TGTGCCAGCAGATACAGGGGTAACACTGAAGCTTTCTTT. This codes for CASRYRGNTEAFF.

In this sample, this clone turned up a few times. CDR3 DNA: TGTGCCACCGAAACAGGGAACGAGCAGTACTTC. Amino acid sequence: CATETGNEQYF. This chain links TRBV10-3 with TRBJ2-7; tentatively, D is TRBD1 (6 bases). The CDR3 is made up of 11 amino acids. V was pared by 10 bases and J by 5 bases, with 12 bases between. CDR1 is ENHRY and CDR2 is SYGVKD in the germline V gene.

The J gene is TRBJ2-5, the V gene TRBV29-1, with D possibly matching TRBD2 (5 bases). The assigned J gene may be wrong: the sequence end matches TRBJ2-7 better. The CDR3 is 13 amino acids. Germline V gene sequence: CDR1 SQVTM, CDR2 ANQGSEA. The CDR3 loop reads CSVGTLHSYEQYF. In DNA, the CDR3 is TGCAGCGTTGGGACTCTTCACTCCTACGAGCAGTACTTC.